What follows are 28 T cell receptor beta chains derived from one specimen sequenced in a study of T cell repertoires in cytomegalovirus infection. TCRdb redid the calling of the reads with MiXCR, one entry per CDR3 protein. The sample consists of approximately 500,000 distinct CDR3 sequences, approximately 15% of them appearing once. The sample was CD8+ T cells from PBMCs. These TCRs come from a human donor in good health (CMV status not recorded). Some clones in this sample may be carry-over from other donors' samples.

This clonotype was detected only a few times. The chain joins TRBV2 to TRBJ1-5; 7 bases fit TRBD1. V shed 3 bases and J 9 bases; nucleotides not matched to a gene: 11. This CDR3 is built from 15 residues. Germline V CDR1 and CDR2: SNHLY, FYNNEI. The CDR3 is CASSDRTGEVRPQHF. CDR3 DNA: TGTGCCAGCAGTGACCGAACAGGGGAGGTTCGGCCCCAGCATTTT.

This chain uses TRBV7-9 with TRBJ1-2; TRBD1 aligns across 7 bases. Trimming took 2 bases from V and 1 from J; bases not matched to a gene: 1. This CDR3 has 14 residues. CDR1 SEHNR and CDR2 FQNEAQ come from the germline V gene (reference sequence). The CDR3 reads CASSLRDSNYGYTF. CDR3 bases: TGTGCCAGCAGCTTACGGGACAGTAACTATGGCTACACCTTC.

Concerning this clonotype itself: Being one base from a much bigger clone, this may be a read error. The rearrangement joins TRBV6-5 to TRBJ1-1; no clear D gene. Germline CDR1 is MNHEY and CDR2 is SVGAGI. This CDR3 has 13 amino acids. V was trimmed by 4 bases and J by 6 bases, leaving 12 bases between them. Here the CDR3 reads CASSFSINAEAFF. In nucleotides, the CDR3 is TGTGCCAGCAGTTTCTCGATCAACGCTGAAGCTTTCTTT.

This clonotype was recorded a few times. This rearrangement joins TRBV29-1 to TRBJ2-3, with D hard to call. The CDR3 runs to 14 residues. Per germline, CDR1 SQVTM and CDR2 ANQGSEA. V was shortened by 4 bases and J by 0 bases, with 11 bases between the two germline ends. CDR3 region: CSVANWSSTDTQYF. CDR3 nucleotide sequence: TGCAGCGTTGCAAACTGGTCTAGCACAGATACGCAGTATTTT.

This clonotype was detected only a few times. J is TRBJ2-1 and V is TRBV12-3 or TRBV12-4, with a weak D call TRBD2 (5 bases). V dropped 3 bases and J dropped 6 bases, with 12 bases sitting between them. The CDR3 spans 14 residues. CDR3 DNA sequence: TGTGCCAGCAGTTTTGGAGGTCTGGGCAATGAGCAGTTCTTC. Its translation is CASSFGGLGNEQFF.

There are a few counts of this clonotype. It may be a read error: a sequence one base away is much more abundant. The rearrangement joins TRBV2 to TRBJ2-7; D is ambiguous. V lost 6 bases to trimming and J lost 4 bases, with 4 bases between them. Germline loops: CDR1 SNHLY, CDR2 FYNNEI. This CDR3 is built from 10 residues. The CDR3 region has the DNA TGTGCCAGCAGCAGGTACGAGCAGTACTTC. This translates into CASSRYEQYF.

CDR3 in DNA: TGCGCCAGCAGTCATTACCGGGACAGGGGGTCCAATGAGCAGTTCTTC. Residues: CASSHYRDRGSNEQFF. This chain connects TRBV23-1 to TRBJ2-1; the match to TRBD1 covers 11 bases. TRBV23-1 is assigned to the ORF class and has an uncertain function. Germline trimming cut 3 bases from V and 6 bases from J; bases unmatched to any gene: 7. This CDR3 is 16 amino acids long.

This clonotype was seen ten or more times. The gene calls are TRBV11-2 and TRBJ2-1, with D maybe TRBD2 (6 bases). The ends were cut back, 4 bases at V and 5 bases at J, with 12 bases in the middle. The germline CDR1 and CDR2 sequences are SGHAT and FQNNGV. The CDR3 has 14 residues. In nucleotides, the CDR3 is TGTGCCAGCAGCTCAGCGGGTTCCGACAATGAGCAGTTCTTC. Amino acid sequence: CASSSAGSDNEQFF.

Only a few counts were recorded for this clonotype. The V call is TRBV27, the J call TRBJ2-2; D is possibly TRBD2 (5 bases). The CDR3 is 15 residues long. The V and J ends lost 3 bases and 2 bases respectively, with 10 bases between them. Germline CDR1 reads MNHEY; CDR2 reads SMNVEV (reference sequence). This CDR3 is CASSFGLANTGELFF. In DNA, the CDR3 is TGTGCCAGCAGTTTCGGCCTAGCAAACACCGGGGAGCTGTTTTTT.

This clonotype was found many times. The chain is built from TRBV6-6 and TRBJ2-1; tentatively, D is TRBD1 (6 bases). V was shortened by 10 bases and J by 7 bases, with 17 bases between the two germline ends. The germline V gene encodes CDR1 MNHNY and CDR2 SVGAGI (reference sequence). The CDR3 is 13 amino acids. In DNA form, the CDR3 reads TGTGCCACCGCGGCAGGACAGCCGAATGAGCAGTTCTTC. This translates into CATAAGQPNEQFF.

This clonotype has only a few counts. The chain employs TRBV20-1 and TRBJ2-7; 12 bases map to TRBD1. Unmatched junction bases numbered 8, after V lost 5 bases and J lost 0 bases. The CDR3 runs to 16 residues. Germline CDR1 DFQATT, CDR2 SNEGSKA (reference sequence). CDR3 residues: CSAPGTGGLSSYEQYF. The CDR3 nucleotides read TGCAGTGCTCCCGGGACAGGGGGCTTGAGCTCCTACGAGCAGTACTTC.

The chain carries TRBV4-2 and TRBJ2-1; TRBD2 aligns across 8 bases. V trimming: 3 bases; J trimming: 4 bases; junction bases outside the gene matches: 8. Germline lookup yields CDR1 LGHNA and CDR2 YNFKEQ. The CDR3 loop spans 16 amino acids. The CDR3 region has the DNA TGTGCCAGCAGCCATCAAGCGGGAGAAGGGTACAATGAGCAGTTCTTC. Protein product: CASSHQAGEGYNEQFF.

This clonotype was counted at least ten times. Here the CDR3 reads CASSFVGQGAGETQYF. The CDR3 DNA is TGTGCCAGCAGTTTTGTGGGACAGGGGGCGGGGGAGACCCAGTACTTC. The rearrangement uses TRBV28 and TRBJ2-5, with 12 bases lining up with TRBD1. CDR1 is MDHEN, CDR2 SYDVKM, per germline. The V segment lost 3 bases and the J segment 5 bases; nucleotides outside the gene matches: 7. The CDR3 runs to 16 residues.

This clonotype was picked up a small number of times. The V call is TRBV19, the J call TRBJ2-7; the D gene is possibly TRBD1 (5 bases). This CDR3 comprises 14 residues. Trimming left V 7 bases short and J 2 bases short, with 15 bases between. CDR1 and CDR2 from the germline V gene are LNHDA and SQIVND (reference sequence). The DNA for the CDR3 is TGTGCCAGTAAAGCCAACAGGCGAGCCTACGAGCAGTACTTC. This translates into CASKANRRAYEQYF.

The table lists this clonotype with a few counts. The rearrangement joins TRBV25-1 to TRBJ2-1; TRBD2 aligns across 9 bases. Trimming cost V 3 bases and J 2 bases; bases outside gene matches: 8. Per the germline V gene, CDR1 is MGHDK and CDR2 is SYGVNS. The CDR3 is 17 amino acids. The CDR3 sequence: CASSDPSGERTYNEQFF. The CDR3 region has the DNA TGTGCCAGCAGTGACCCTAGCGGGGAACGAACCTACAATGAGCAGTTCTTC.

This chain links TRBV4-1 with TRBJ2-7; 11 bases line up with TRBD2. Unmatched junction bases numbered 8, after V lost 1 base and J lost 0 bases. Germline V gene data show CDR1 as MGHRA and CDR2 as YSYEKL. The CDR3 contains 18 residues. This CDR3 is CASSQGLGLAGGSYEQYF. The CDR3 nucleotides read TGCGCCAGCAGCCAAGGCCTGGGTCTAGCGGGAGGCTCCTACGAGCAGTACTTC.

This clonotype was observed at least ten times. The chain is built from TRBV7-9 and TRBJ1-4, with a possible D match to TRBD1 (6 bases). The CDR3 consists of 16 residues. Germline lookup yields CDR1 SEHNR and CDR2 FQNEAQ (reference sequence). The V gene lost 6 bases and the J gene lost 0 bases, with 14 bases spanning the gap. The CDR3 DNA sequence: TGTGCCAGCAGAGGGGGGCGGACCGCAACTAATGAAAAACTGTTTTTT. This gives the protein CASRGGRTATNEKLFF.

The chain is built from TRBV7-3 and TRBJ2-3; 8 positions match TRBD1. Germline assignment: CDR1 SGHTA and CDR2 FQGTGA. This CDR3 has 15 amino acids. The trim removed 2 bases at V and 4 bases at J, leaving 5 bases unmatched. The CDR3, as DNA: TGTGCCAGCAGCTTACAGGGGGCGCCAGCAGATACGCAGTATTTT. It encodes CASSLQGAPADTQYF.

The J gene is TRBJ2-7, the V gene TRBV28; TRBD2 aligns across 7 bases. The J segment lost 5 bases and the V segment lost 2 bases, leaving 6 bases of the junction unmatched. From germline, CDR1 is MDHEN and CDR2 SYDVKM. The CDR3 consists of 14 residues. Here the CDR3 reads CASSLGGGPNEQYF. As DNA, the CDR3 is TGTGCCAGCAGTTTAGGGGGAGGGCCAAACGAGCAGTACTTC.

This clonotype was seen a handful of times. The chain carries TRBV25-1 and TRBJ1-2, with D possibly being TRBD1 (6 bases). The V gene lost 4 bases and the J gene lost 6 bases, with 12 bases spanning the gap. Germline CDR1 reads MGHDK; CDR2 reads SYGVNS. This CDR3 has 13 residues. The CDR3 bases are TGTGCCAGCAGTGCCTGGGCAGGGGATGGCTACACCTTC. It specifies CASSAWAGDGYTF.

The sample holds many counts of this clonotype. The chain carries TRBV25-1 and TRBJ2-1, with 10 bases matching TRBD2. The CDR3 contains 16 residues. J was trimmed by 5 bases and V by 4 bases; bases with no gene match: 8. Germline V CDR1 and CDR2: MGHDK, SYGVNS. The chain's CDR3 is CASSVHLAGVNNEQFF. In DNA, the CDR3 is TGTGCCAGCAGTGTCCACCTAGCGGGAGTGAACAATGAGCAGTTCTTC. Full variable domain (remainder filled in from reference TRBV25-1 and TRBJ2-1): EADIYQTPRYLVIGTGKKITLECSQTMGHDKMYWYQQDPGMELHLIHYSYGVNSTEKGDLSSESTVSRIRTEHFPLTLESARPSHTSQYLCASSVHLAGVNNEQFFGPGTRLTVL.

J is TRBJ1-4 and V is TRBV27; 11 positions agree with TRBD1. The CDR3 consists of 15 residues. J lost 7 bases, V lost 5 bases, and 6 bases had no gene match. CDR1 is MNHEY and CDR2 is SMNVEV in the germline V gene (reference sequence). CDR3 residues: CASSPGTGGIEKLFF. For the CDR3, the DNA is TGTGCCAGCAGTCCTGGGACAGGGGGTATTGAAAAACTGTTTTTT.

This clonotype showed up many times. The rearrangement links TRBV27 to TRBJ1-2, with 9 bases aligning to TRBD1. J lost 5 bases, V lost 0 bases, and 4 bases had no gene match. Germline V gene data show CDR1 as MNHEY and CDR2 as SMNVEV (reference sequence). The CDR3 is made up of 15 amino acids. CDR3 amino acids: CASSLSQGAGYGYTF. The CDR3 region has the DNA TGTGCCAGCAGTTTATCACAGGGGGCGGGATATGGCTACACCTTC.

This clonotype was found many times. The chain uses TRBV20-1 and TRBJ2-6; maybe TRBD1 (6 bases). V shed 5 bases and J shed 10 bases, with 12 bases lying between them. Germline V gene lookup returns CDR1 DFQATT and CDR2 SNEGSKA (reference sequence). This CDR3 is built from 12 residues. CDR3 bases: TGCAGTGCTCCTCCTAGGGGGAACGTCCTGACTTTC. Amino acid sequence: CSAPPRGNVLTF.

This clonotype appeared a few times. The chain has TRBV4-2 and TRBJ2-3; TRBD2 matches at 7 bases. The V segment lost 0 bases and the J segment 4 bases; nucleotides outside the gene matches: 7. Germline assignment: CDR1 LGHNA and CDR2 YNFKEQ. The CDR3 consists of 16 residues. For the CDR3, the DNA is TGTGCCAGCAGCCAAGAGGGAGCGGGGTTCGCAGATACGCAGTATTTT. It codes for CASSQEGAGFADTQYF.

A few counts support this clonotype. The chain recombines TRBV20-1 with TRBJ1-1; D remains unclear. Germline values: CDR1 DFQATT, CDR2 SNEGSKA (reference sequence). V dropped 0 bases and J dropped 8 bases, with 22 bases sitting between them. CDR3 length: 16 amino acids. The CDR3 region has the DNA TGCAGTGCTAGAGATCGGGAAGGACCCCAAAGGGCGGAAGCTTTCTTT. Its translation is CSARDREGPQRAEAFF.

The V call is TRBV4-3, the J call TRBJ2-7, with 13 positions matching TRBD2. This CDR3 comprises 18 residues. Per germline, CDR1 LGHNA and CDR2 YSLEER. With 1 base clipped from V and 4 bases from J, the junction kept 10 bases outside the gene matches. The CDR3 DNA is TGCGCCAGCAGCCAAGGGGTGACTAGCGGGAGGAATCCTTACGAGCAGTACTTC. Its protein is CASSQGVTSGRNPYEQYF.

There are many counts of this clonotype. This sequence joins TRBV19 and TRBJ1-5; 7 bases are a match to TRBD1. Germline V gene lookup returns CDR1 LNHDA and CDR2 SQIVND (reference sequence). The CDR3 extends over 16 amino acids. V dropped 2 bases and J dropped 1; count of bases not matched to a gene: 5. The CDR3 here is CASSIIGDRSNQPQHF. The CDR3 DNA reads TGTGCCAGTAGTATAATCGGGGACAGAAGCAATCAGCCCCAGCATTTT.